The next 9 T cell receptor beta chains were all read from a single sample in a study of blood T cells in healthy people across ages (dated by TCRdb to about 2015). Libraries were made using 5' RACE. The sequencer was an Illumina HiSeq 2500. A second roughly 7 to 11 cycle PCR used a sample-barcoded 5' primer and a J-beta primer mix. TCRdb ran its own pipeline on the public reads, namely fastp trimming at Q25 and MiXCR clone calling, and kept in-frame beta chains. Duplicate CDR3 protein sequences are folded into a single record with the most common DNA and genes. In all, the sample holds fewer than 900,000 distinct CDR3 sequences, and 45% to 50% of those were seen once. The ten largest account for roughly 34% of the sample. The specimen was blood. These receptors came from a woman aged 55-75 years in good health.

A few counts support this clonotype. The chain couples TRBV7-2 to TRBJ2-7; TRBD2 might be the D (5 bases). The V gene lost 4 bases and the J gene lost 9 bases, with 10 bases spanning the gap. The CDR3 has 11 amino acids. Per germline, CDR1 SGHTA and CDR2 FQGNSA. The CDR3 sequence is CASSSGLWQYF. The CDR3 DNA reads TGTGCCAGCAGCTCAGGACTGTGGCAGTACTTC.

The chain carries TRBV7-2 and TRBJ2-1, with 7 nucleotides matching TRBD2. The CDR3 consists of 15 residues. Germline assignment: CDR1 SGHTA and CDR2 FQGNSA. V lost 7 bases and J lost 0; bases outside the gene matches: 6. For the CDR3, the DNA is TGTGCCAGCACCCTAATAGCGGGCTCCTACAATGAGCAGTTCTTC. Translating gives CASTLIAGSYNEQFF.

This chain uses TRBV7-8 with TRBJ2-4; the D is unclear. Per germline, CDR1 SGHVS and CDR2 FQNEAQ. CDR3 size: 12 residues. V gave up 5 bases and J gave up 13 bases, with 15 bases separating them. The CDR3 DNA reads as TGTGCCAGCAGCGGCAGACTCAATGAGCAGTACTTC. Protein sequence: CASSGRLNEQYF.

This clonotype was seen ten or more times. The chain recombines TRBV28 with TRBJ2-3; D gene ambiguous. The CDR3 is 15 residues long. V lost 6 bases to trimming and J lost 2 bases, with 15 bases between them. CDR1 is MDHEN, CDR2 SYDVKM, per germline. The CDR3 DNA reads TGTGCCAGCAGCCTTCCGACCGAGATCACAGATACGCAGTATTTT. Its protein product is CASSLPTEITDTQYF.

This clonotype was observed a few times. V gene TRBV29-1 combines with J gene TRBJ2-1; D gene ambiguous. CDR3 length: 14 residues. Looked up from germline, CDR1 is SQVTM and CDR2 is ANQGSEA. The CDR3: CTGSALGSYNEQFF. CDR3 nucleotides: TGCACCGGAAGCGCACTGGGCTCCTACAATGAGCAGTTCTTC.

The V call is TRBV20-1, the J call TRBJ2-1; D is possibly TRBD1 (5 bases). V was pared by 0 bases and J by 8 bases, with 20 bases between. CDR3 length: 16 residues. Germline V CDR1 and CDR2: DFQATT, SNEGSKA (reference sequence). CDR3 sequence reads: CSARDVASAGLDEQFF. The CDR3 bases are TGCAGTGCTAGAGATGTTGCTAGTGCAGGGTTGGATGAGCAGTTCTTC.

This clonotype came up a few times. This chain connects TRBV6-2 or TRBV6-3 to TRBJ1-1; D ambiguous. V lost 5 bases, J lost 3 bases, and 10 bases lay in between. CDR3 length: 13 amino acids. Per the germline V gene, CDR1 is MNHEY and CDR2 is SVGEGT. CDR3 residues: CASSDGPYTEAFF. CDR3 nucleotide sequence: TGTGCCAGCAGTGACGGCCCCTACACTGAAGCTTTCTTT.

The chain combines TRBV7-2 with TRBJ2-7; 7 bases align to TRBD1. The CDR3 sequence is 15 residues long. Per the germline V gene, CDR1 is SGHTA and CDR2 is FQGNSA. V was clipped by 1 base and J by 5 bases; unmatched bases: 8. The DNA for the CDR3 is TGTGCCAGCAGCTTAGAAGACAGGGTTACCCACGAGCAGTACTTC. It yields the protein CASSLEDRVTHEQYF.

This clonotype was seen a few times. This chain links TRBV29-1 with TRBJ2-1, with D possibly being TRBD1 (6 bases). CDR3 length: 13 residues. Trimming shortened V by 3 bases and J by 7 bases, and 13 bases separated the two germline ends. CDR1 and CDR2 from the germline V gene are SQVTM and ANQGSEA. The DNA for the CDR3 is TGCAGCGTTGACAGGGGACGTCGGAATGAGCAGTTCTTC. Translation: CSVDRGRRNEQFF.